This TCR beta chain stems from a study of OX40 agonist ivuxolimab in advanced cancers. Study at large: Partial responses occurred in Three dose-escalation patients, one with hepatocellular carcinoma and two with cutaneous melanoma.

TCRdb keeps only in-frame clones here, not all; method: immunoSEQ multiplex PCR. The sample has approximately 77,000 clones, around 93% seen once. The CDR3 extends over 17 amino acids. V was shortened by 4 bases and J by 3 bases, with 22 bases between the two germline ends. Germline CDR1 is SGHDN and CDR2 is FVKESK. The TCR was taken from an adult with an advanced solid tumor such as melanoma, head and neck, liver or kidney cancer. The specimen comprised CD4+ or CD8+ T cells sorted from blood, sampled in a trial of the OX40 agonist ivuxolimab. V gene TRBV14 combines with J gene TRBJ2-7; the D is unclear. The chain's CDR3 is CASSPPGDFHFIYEQYF. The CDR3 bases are TGTGCCAGCAGCCCCCCCGGAGACTTCCACTTTATCTACGAGCAGTACTTC.